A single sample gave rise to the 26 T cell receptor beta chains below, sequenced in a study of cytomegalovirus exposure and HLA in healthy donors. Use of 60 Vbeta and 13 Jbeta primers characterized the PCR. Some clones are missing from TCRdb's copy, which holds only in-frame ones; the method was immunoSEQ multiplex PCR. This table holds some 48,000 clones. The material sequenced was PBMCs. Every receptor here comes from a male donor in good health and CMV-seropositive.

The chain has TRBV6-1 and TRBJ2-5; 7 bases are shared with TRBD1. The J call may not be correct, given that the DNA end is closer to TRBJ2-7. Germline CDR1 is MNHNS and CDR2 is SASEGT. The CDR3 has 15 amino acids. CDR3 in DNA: TGTGCCAGCAGCCATGCAGGGGGTTCTCCCCACGAGCAGTACTTC. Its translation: CASSHAGGSPHEQYF.

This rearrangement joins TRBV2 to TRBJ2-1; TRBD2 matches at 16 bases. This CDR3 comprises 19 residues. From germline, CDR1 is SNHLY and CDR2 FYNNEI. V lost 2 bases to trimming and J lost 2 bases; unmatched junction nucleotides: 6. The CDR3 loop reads CASSETGTSGGGTYNEQFF. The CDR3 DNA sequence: TGTGCCAGCAGTGAAACCGGGACTAGCGGGGGGGGGACCTACAATGAGCAGTTCTTC.

CDR3 nucleotide sequence: TGTGCCATCAGCGTCTGGACAGGAGACGGCTACGAGCAGTACTTC. Translated, it gives CAISVWTGDGYEQYF. This chain connects TRBV10-3 to TRBJ2-7; 7 nucleotides line up with TRBD1. Germline CDR1 reads ENHRY; CDR2 reads SYGVKD. This CDR3 comprises 15 residues. The V and J ends lost 6 bases and 3 bases, in that order; junction bases with no gene match: 11.

The DNA for the CDR3 is TGCGCCAGCAGTCAATCGTATCAGGACAGGGGATCCTACGAGCAGTACTTC. This sequence encodes CASSQSYQDRGSYEQYF. This chain joins TRBV23-1 and TRBJ2-5; the match to TRBD1 covers 9 bases. The J call may not be correct, given that the DNA end is closer to TRBJ2-7. TRBV23-1 is annotated as an ORF whose role is uncertain. The length of the CDR3 is 17 residues.

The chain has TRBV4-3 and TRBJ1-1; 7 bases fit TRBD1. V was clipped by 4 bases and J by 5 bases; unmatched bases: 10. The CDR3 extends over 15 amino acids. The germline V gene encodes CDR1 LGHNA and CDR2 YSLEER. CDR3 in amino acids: CASSRNQQGWTEAFF. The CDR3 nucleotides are TGCGCCAGCAGCCGGAACCAACAGGGGTGGACTGAAGCTTTCTTT.

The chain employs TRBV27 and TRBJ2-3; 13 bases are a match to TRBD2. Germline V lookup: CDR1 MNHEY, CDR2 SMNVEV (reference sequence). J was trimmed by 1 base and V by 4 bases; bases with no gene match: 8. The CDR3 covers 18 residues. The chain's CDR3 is CASSSLAGGLVGTDTQYF. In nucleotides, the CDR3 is TGTGCCAGCAGTTCACTAGCGGGGGGGCTCGTTGGCACAGATACGCAGTATTTT.

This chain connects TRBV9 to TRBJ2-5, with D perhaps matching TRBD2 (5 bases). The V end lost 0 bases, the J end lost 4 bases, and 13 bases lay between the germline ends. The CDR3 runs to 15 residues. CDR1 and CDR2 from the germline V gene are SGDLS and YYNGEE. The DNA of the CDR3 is TGTGCCAGCAGCGTAGGGGCTACCGAGGGAGAGACCCAGTACTTC. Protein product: CASSVGATEGETQYF.

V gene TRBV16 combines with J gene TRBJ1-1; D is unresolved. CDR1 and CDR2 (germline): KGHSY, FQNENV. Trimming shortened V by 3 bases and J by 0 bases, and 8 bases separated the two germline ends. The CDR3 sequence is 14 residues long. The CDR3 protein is CASSHQVMNTEAFF. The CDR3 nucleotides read TGTGCCAGCAGCCATCAGGTTATGAACACTGAAGCTTTCTTT. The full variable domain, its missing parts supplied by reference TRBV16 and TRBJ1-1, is GEEVAQTPKHLVRGEGQKAKLYCAPIKGHSYVFWYQQVLKNEFKFLISFQNENVFDETGMPKERFSAKCLPNSPCSLEIQATKLEDSAVYFCASSHQVMNTEAFFGQGTRLTVV.

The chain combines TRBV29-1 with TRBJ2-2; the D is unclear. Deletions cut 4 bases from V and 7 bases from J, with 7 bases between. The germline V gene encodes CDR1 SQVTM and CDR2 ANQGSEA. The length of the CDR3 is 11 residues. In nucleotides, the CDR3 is TGCAGCGTTGCCGACATCGGGGAGCTGTTTTTT. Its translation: CSVADIGELFF.

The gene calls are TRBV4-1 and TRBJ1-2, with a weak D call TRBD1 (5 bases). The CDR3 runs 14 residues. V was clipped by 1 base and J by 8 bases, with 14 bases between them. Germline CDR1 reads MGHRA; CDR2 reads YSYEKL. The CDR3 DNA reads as TGCGCCAGCAGCCAAGTTTTGACAGTGGAAGGCTACACCTTC. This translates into CASSQVLTVEGYTF.

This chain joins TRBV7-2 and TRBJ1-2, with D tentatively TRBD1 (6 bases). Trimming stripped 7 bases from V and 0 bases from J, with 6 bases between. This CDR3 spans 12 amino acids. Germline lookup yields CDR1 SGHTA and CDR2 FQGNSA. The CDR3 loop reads CASTGANYGYTF. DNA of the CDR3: TGTGCCAGCACAGGGGCTAACTATGGCTACACCTTC.

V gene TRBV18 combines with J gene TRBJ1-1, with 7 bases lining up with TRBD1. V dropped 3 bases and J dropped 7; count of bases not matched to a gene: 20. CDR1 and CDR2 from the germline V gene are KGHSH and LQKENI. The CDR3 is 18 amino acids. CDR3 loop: CASSPGQSSNTDLDEAFF. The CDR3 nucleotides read TGTGCCAGCTCACCGGGACAGAGTTCGAACACTGATTTAGATGAAGCTTTCTTT.

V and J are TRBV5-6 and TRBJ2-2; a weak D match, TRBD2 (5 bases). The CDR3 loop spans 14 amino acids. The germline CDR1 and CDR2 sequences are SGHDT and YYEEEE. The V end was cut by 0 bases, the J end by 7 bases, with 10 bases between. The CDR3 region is CASSLVERSGELFF. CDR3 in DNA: TGTGCCAGCAGCTTGGTCGAGCGGAGCGGGGAGCTGTTTTTT. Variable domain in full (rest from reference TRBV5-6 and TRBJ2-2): DAGVTQSPTHLIKTRGQQVTLRCSPKSGHDTVSWYQQALGQGPQFIFQYYEEEERQRGNFPDRFSGHQFPNYSSELNVNALLLGDSALYLCASSLVERSGELFFGEGSRLTVL.

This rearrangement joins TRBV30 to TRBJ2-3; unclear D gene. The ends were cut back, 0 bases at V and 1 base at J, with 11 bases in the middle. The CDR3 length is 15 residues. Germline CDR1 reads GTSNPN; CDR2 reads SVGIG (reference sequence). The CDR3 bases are TGTGCCTGGAGTGTAGGCCCCGGAGGCACAGATACGCAGTATTTT. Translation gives CAWSVGPGGTDTQYF.

The CDR3 DNA is TGTGCCAGCACCCGAGGGACTAGCGGGGGAGGCGAGCAGTACTTC. Its protein is CASTRGTSGGGEQYF. The J gene is TRBJ2-7, the V gene TRBV2; 14 nucleotides line up with TRBD2. V lost 7 bases to trimming and J lost 6 bases; unmatched junction nucleotides: 8. CDR3 length: 15 residues. Germline-derived CDR1 and CDR2 are SNHLY and FYNNEI.

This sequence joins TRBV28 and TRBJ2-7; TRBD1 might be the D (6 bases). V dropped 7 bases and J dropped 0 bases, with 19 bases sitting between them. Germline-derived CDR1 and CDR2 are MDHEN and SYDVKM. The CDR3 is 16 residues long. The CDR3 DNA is TGTGCCAGCAATATCCGACACAGGGCCCGCTCCTACGAGCAGTACTTC. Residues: CASNIRHRARSYEQYF.

CDR3 nucleotide sequence: TGCGCCAGCAGCTTGGCATCTGTGGGCGAGCAGTACTTC. Translation gives CASSLASVGEQYF. The chain employs TRBV5-1 and TRBJ2-5; D is unresolved. The tail of the sequence fits TRBJ2-7 better, so the J call may be wrong. The CDR3 covers 13 residues. Germline lookup yields CDR1 SGHRS and CDR2 YFSETQ.

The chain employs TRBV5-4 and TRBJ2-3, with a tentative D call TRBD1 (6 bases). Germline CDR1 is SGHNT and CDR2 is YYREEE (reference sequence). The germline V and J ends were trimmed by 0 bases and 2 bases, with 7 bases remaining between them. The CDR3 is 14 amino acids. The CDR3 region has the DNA TGTGCCAGCAGCTTGGGACAGGTCACAGATACGCAGTATTTT. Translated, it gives CASSLGQVTDTQYF.

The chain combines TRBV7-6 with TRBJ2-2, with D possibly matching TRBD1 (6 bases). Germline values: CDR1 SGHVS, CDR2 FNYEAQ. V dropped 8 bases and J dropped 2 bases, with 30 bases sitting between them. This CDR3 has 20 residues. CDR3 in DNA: TGTGCCAGCCGGTATGCGTCGGACAGCATCACCAACACTAACACCGGGGAGCTGTTTTTT. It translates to CASRYASDSITNTNTGELFF.

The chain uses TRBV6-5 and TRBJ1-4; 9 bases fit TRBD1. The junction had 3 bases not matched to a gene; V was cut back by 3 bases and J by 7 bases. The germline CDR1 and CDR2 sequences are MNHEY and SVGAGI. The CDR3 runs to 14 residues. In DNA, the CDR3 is TGTGCCAGCAGTTATGGACAGGGGAGTGAAAAACTGTTTTTT. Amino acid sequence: CASSYGQGSEKLFF.

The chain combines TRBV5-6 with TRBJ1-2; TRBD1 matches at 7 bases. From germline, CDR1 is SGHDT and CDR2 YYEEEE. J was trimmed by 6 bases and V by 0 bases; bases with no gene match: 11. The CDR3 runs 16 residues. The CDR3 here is CASSLVVTTGSNGYTF. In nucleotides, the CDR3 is TGTGCCAGCAGCTTGGTGGTAACGACAGGGTCAAATGGCTACACCTTC.

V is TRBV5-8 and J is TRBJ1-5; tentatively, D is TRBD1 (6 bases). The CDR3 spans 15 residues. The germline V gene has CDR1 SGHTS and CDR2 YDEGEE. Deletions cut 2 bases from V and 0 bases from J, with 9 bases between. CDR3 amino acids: CASSLQGYSNQPQHF. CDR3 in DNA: TGTGCCAGCAGCTTACAGGGCTATAGCAATCAGCCCCAGCATTTT.

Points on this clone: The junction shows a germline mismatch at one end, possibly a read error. CDR3 protein: CASRQERARDSHTEAFF. The CDR3 DNA sequence: TGTGCCAGCAGACAAGAGCGAGCGAGGGACAGTCACACTGAAGCTTTCTTT. The J gene is TRBJ1-1, the V gene TRBV4-2, with TRBD1 identical over 7 bases. The CDR3 is made up of 17 amino acids. Looked up from germline, CDR1 is LGHNA and CDR2 is YNFKEQ.

CDR3 DNA: TGTGCCAGCAGTTTAACAGGAGACGGTGTTCCGGAGTACTTC. Translated: CASSLTGDGVPEYF. The J gene is TRBJ2-7, the V gene TRBV28; maybe TRBD1 (5 bases). Trimming removed 2 bases at V and 11 bases at J, with 19 bases between. The CDR3 sequence is 14 residues long. Germline loops: CDR1 MDHEN, CDR2 SYDVKM.

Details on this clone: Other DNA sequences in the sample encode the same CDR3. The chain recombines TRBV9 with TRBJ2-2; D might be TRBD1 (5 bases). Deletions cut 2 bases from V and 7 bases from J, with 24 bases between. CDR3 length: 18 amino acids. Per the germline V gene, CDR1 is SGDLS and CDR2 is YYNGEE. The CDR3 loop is CASSVKGQGSASDGELFF. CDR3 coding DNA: TGTGCCAGCAGCGTGAAGGGGCAGGGCTCCGCAAGCGACGGGGAGCTGTTTTTT.

The CDR3 DNA is TGTGCCAGCAGCCGAATTGGGACAGGGGGAAACACCATATATTTT. Protein: CASSRIGTGGNTIYF. The gene calls are TRBV2 and TRBJ1-3, with TRBD1 matching over 9 bases. J was trimmed by 4 bases and V by 6 bases; bases with no gene match: 7. CDR1 and CDR2 (germline): SNHLY, FYNNEI. The CDR3 runs to 15 residues.